The 21 T cell receptor beta chains below were found in one sample sequenced in a study of cytomegalovirus exposure and HLA in healthy donors. Assay: immunoSEQ multiplex PCR; the TCRdb copy retains only in-frame clones and omits some. The sample consists of 120,000 to 150,000 clones, 87% of them appearing once. The sequenced sample was PBMCs. Source of these receptors: a man aged 18 to 30 in good health and CMV-seropositive.

This clone appeared a few times. This chain joins TRBV7-8 and TRBJ1-2; D unresolved. Germline values: CDR1 SGHVS, CDR2 FQNEAQ. V was pared by 1 base and J by 0 bases, with 9 bases between. This CDR3 contains 15 residues. This CDR3 is CASSLERRANYGYTF. The CDR3 DNA reads TGTGCCAGCAGCTTAGAGAGGCGAGCTAACTATGGCTACACCTTC.

This clone was seen a few times. The chain couples TRBV28 to TRBJ2-7; D is undetermined. The V gene's germline CDR1 is MDHEN and CDR2 SYDVKM. CDR3 length: 14 amino acids. The ends were cut back, 6 bases at V and 2 bases at J, with 14 bases in the middle. As DNA, the CDR3 is TGTGCCAGCAGGGCTGACATACCTCCCTACGAGCAGTACTTC. Translation: CASRADIPPYEQYF.

There are a few counts of this clone. The rearrangement links TRBV5-1 to TRBJ1-1; no firm D call. Germline loops: CDR1 SGHRS, CDR2 YFSETQ. The length of the CDR3 is 14 residues. Trimming cost V 0 bases and J 4 bases, with 10 bases left between them. This CDR3 is CASSLGGGSTEAFF. The CDR3 coding sequence is TGCGCCAGCAGCTTGGGGGGAGGAAGCACTGAAGCTTTCTTT.

The J gene is TRBJ2-7, the V gene TRBV5-5; D is perhaps TRBD1 (6 bases). V lost 6 bases and J lost 9, with 25 bases in between. The length of the CDR3 is 15 residues. CDR1 is SGHKS and CDR2 is YYEKEE in the germline V gene (reference sequence). The CDR3 is CASTPLTGTARGQYF. CDR3 coding DNA: TGTGCCAGCACACCCCTGACAGGTACTGCTCGGGGGCAGTACTTC.

The chain is built from TRBV2 and TRBJ1-2; D remains unclear. The ends were cut back, 4 bases at V and 2 bases at J, with 11 bases in the middle. The V gene's germline CDR1 is SNHLY and CDR2 FYNNEI. The CDR3 loop spans 14 amino acids. For the CDR3, the DNA is TGTGCCAGCAGTGGAACAGCCTTCAACTATGGCTACACCTTC. Protein: CASSGTAFNYGYTF. Looking up the rest from reference TRBV2 and TRBJ1-2 gives the full variable domain: EPEVTQTPSHQVTQMGQEVILRCVPISNHLYFYWYRQILGQKVEFLVSFYNNEISEKSEIFDDQFSVERPDGSNFTLKIRSTKLEDSAMYFCASSGTAFNYGYTFGSGTRLTVV.

This chain links TRBV27 with TRBJ2-1, with TRBD1 as a possible D gene (6 bases). V shed 3 bases and J shed 7 bases, with 7 bases lying between them. Germline-derived CDR1 and CDR2 are MNHEY and SMNVEV (reference sequence). The CDR3 is 12 residues long. DNA for the CDR3: TGTGCCAGCAGTTTCAGGGGAAATGAGCAGTTCTTC. Its translation: CASSFRGNEQFF.

The chain carries TRBV7-8 and TRBJ1-1; D is unclear. The length of the CDR3 is 11 residues. V was pared by 0 bases and J by 7 bases, with 3 bases between. In germline, CDR1 is SGHVS, CDR2 FQNEAQ. This CDR3 reads CASSLAYEAFF. CDR3 bases: TGTGCCAGCAGCTTAGCTTATGAAGCTTTCTTT. Based on the CDR3 plus reference TRBV7-8 and TRBJ1-1, the full variable domain is GAGVSQSPRYKVAKRGQDVALRCDPISGHVSLFWYQQALGQGPEFLTYFQNEAQLDKSGLPSDRFFAERPEGSVSTLKIQRTQQEDSAVYLCASSLAYEAFFGQGTRLTVV.

The rearrangement joins TRBV5-1 to TRBJ2-4; no clear D. The CDR3 length is 17 residues. CDR1 and CDR2 from the germline V gene are SGHRS and YFSETQ. V lost 1 base, J lost 6 bases, and 20 bases lay in between. The CDR3 DNA reads TGCGCCAGCAGCTTGTGGGTCCTTGAGACACCCCTAAACATTCAGTACTTC. As protein: CASSLWVLETPLNIQYF.

This clone was seen a handful of times. V and J are TRBV7-9 and TRBJ1-2; the match to TRBD1 covers 10 bases. This CDR3 contains 15 residues. V shed 5 bases, J shed 7 bases, and the junction held 10 bases outside the gene matches. CDR1 and CDR2 (germline): SEHNR, FQNEAQ (reference sequence). In DNA form, the CDR3 reads TGTGCCAGCAGCCGTGGACAGGGGGGATCCGGTGGCTACACCTTC. Protein sequence: CASSRGQGGSGGYTF. Looking up the rest from reference TRBV7-9 and TRBJ1-2 gives the full variable domain: DTGVSQNPRHKITKRGQNVTFRCDPISEHNRLYWYRQTLGQGPEFLTYFQNEAQLEKSRLLSDRFSAERPKGSFSTLEIQRTEQGDSAMYLCASSRGQGGSGGYTFGSGTRLTVV.

This clone was detected only a few times. V usage is TRBV5-1 and J usage is TRBJ1-2; D gene uncertain. Per the germline V gene, CDR1 is SGHRS and CDR2 is YFSETQ. V lost 4 bases to trimming and J lost 4 bases, with 11 bases between them. The CDR3 runs 13 residues. The CDR3 DNA reads TGCGCCAGCAGCCCGGTCCAACGCTATGGCTACACCTTC. Amino acids: CASSPVQRYGYTF. Together with reference TRBV5-1 and TRBJ1-2, the CDR3 gives the full variable domain: KAGVTQTPRYLIKTRGQQVTLSCSPISGHRSVSWYQQTPGQGLQFLFEYFSETQRNKGNFPGRFSGRQFSNSRSEMNVSTLELGDSALYLCASSPVQRYGYTFGSGTRLTVV.

Here the CDR3 reads CASSLLAGTSYNEQFF. The CDR3 DNA follows: TGTGCCAGCAGTCTACTAGCGGGGACCTCCTACAATGAGCAGTTCTTC. The V gene is TRBV28, the J gene TRBJ2-1, with 10 nucleotides matching TRBD2. The CDR3 sequence is 16 residues long. The germline CDR1 and CDR2 sequences are MDHEN and SYDVKM. Trimming took 5 bases from V and 0 from J; bases not matched to a gene: 4.

The J gene is TRBJ2-5, the V gene TRBV30; 13 bases fit TRBD2. CDR3 length: 16 residues. Germline CDR1 and CDR2: GTSNPN and SVGIG (reference sequence). V lost 0 bases, J lost 2 bases, and 3 bases stayed unmatched. As DNA, the CDR3 is TGTGCCTGGAGTGTGGGACTAGCGGGGAGTCAAGAGACCCAGTACTTC. Encoded protein: CAWSVGLAGSQETQYF.

The rearrangement joins TRBV2 to TRBJ2-5; 8 bases are shared with TRBD2. Trimming at V came to 5 bases and at J to 3 bases, leaving 8 bases not matched to a gene. The germline gives CDR1 SNHLY, CDR2 FYNNEI. This CDR3 is 15 amino acids long. DNA for the CDR3: TGTGCCAGCAGTCTAACACTAGCGGTTAAAGAGACCCAGTACTTC. Its protein product is CASSLTLAVKETQYF.

A single count supports this clone. The chain joins TRBV4-2 to TRBJ1-5, with a possible D match to TRBD1 (5 bases). The CDR3 contains 13 residues. Germline CDR1 and CDR2: LGHNA and YNFKEQ. Trimming cost V 4 bases and J 2 bases, with 6 bases left between them. The CDR3, as DNA: TGTGCCAGCAGCCCGGGGGGCAATCAGCCCCAGCATTTT. This sequence encodes CASSPGGNQPQHF.

The chain carries TRBV18 and TRBJ1-2; D gene uncertain. Per the germline V gene, CDR1 is KGHSH and CDR2 is LQKENI. V was pared by 2 bases and J by 0 bases, with 10 bases between. The CDR3 consists of 15 residues. The CDR3 loop is CASSPETAPNYGYTF. The CDR3 DNA sequence: TGTGCCAGCTCACCAGAAACAGCTCCTAACTATGGCTACACCTTC.

The J gene is TRBJ2-1, the V gene TRBV4-1, with a weak D call TRBD2 (6 bases). Germline V lookup: CDR1 MGHRA, CDR2 YSYEKL. CDR3 size: 15 residues. Trimming took 2 bases from V and 1 from J, leaving 9 bases between them. The DNA of the CDR3 is TGCGCCAGCAGCCAACATGCGGGGTCCTACAATGAGCAGTTCTTC. Translated: CASSQHAGSYNEQFF.

The chain employs TRBV7-9 and TRBJ1-5, with 8 bases fitting TRBD1. V lost 2 bases, J lost 4 bases, and 13 bases stayed unmatched. Germline lookup yields CDR1 SEHNR and CDR2 FQNEAQ (reference sequence). This CDR3 is 18 amino acids long. Written as DNA, the CDR3 is TGTGCCAGCAGCTTATCTTCCCTTCGACAGGGGCGAAATCAGCCCCAGCATTTT. Protein product: CASSLSSLRQGRNQPQHF.

This clone was picked up a small number of times. The J gene is TRBJ1-6, the V gene TRBV16, with 7 bases identical to TRBD1. Germline loops: CDR1 KGHSY, CDR2 FQNENV. V was pared by 0 bases and J by 4 bases, with 3 bases of the junction left unmatched. CDR3 length: 16 residues. The CDR3 protein is CASSQSPTGYNSPLHF. In DNA, the CDR3 is TGTGCCAGCAGCCAATCGCCGACAGGGTATAATTCACCCCTCCACTTT.

The chain employs TRBV5-6 and TRBJ2-2; D gene uncertain. Per germline, CDR1 SGHDT and CDR2 YYEEEE. V shed 4 bases and J shed 7 bases, with 20 bases lying between them. This CDR3 has 16 residues. CDR3 sequence (DNA): TGTGCCAGCAGCCTGTTTCGGAGTGAGGATGACGGGGAGCTGTTTTTT. Translating it yields CASSLFRSEDDGELFF.

This rearrangement joins TRBV19 to TRBJ1-5; weak D call: TRBD1 (6 bases). The CDR3 length is 16 residues. In germline, CDR1 is LNHDA, CDR2 SQIVND (reference sequence). V was pared by 4 bases and J by 4 bases, with 17 bases between. CDR3 in DNA: TGTGCCAGTAGTACCCGACAGGCCAGAGGGAATCAGCCCCAGCATTTT. This translates into CASSTRQARGNQPQHF.

The J gene is TRBJ2-6, the V gene TRBV5-1, with D unresolved. Germline CDR1 and CDR2: SGHRS and YFSETQ. This CDR3 is built from 13 residues. V dropped 7 bases and J dropped 1 base, with 6 bases sitting between them. The CDR3 loop is CASRPSGANVLTF. The CDR3 DNA follows: TGCGCCAGCCGTCCTTCTGGGGCCAACGTCCTGACTTTC.